This T cell receptor beta chain stems from a study of response to subunit inactivated influenza vaccine. This clonotype was seen many times. The CDR3 spans 16 residues. Germline V gene data show CDR1 as SQVTM and CDR2 as ANQGSEA. V shed 6 bases and J 4 bases; nucleotides not matched to a gene: 10. TCRdb re-analysed the RT-PCR reads in MiXCR, keeping a single row per CDR3 protein. The data contain around 520,000 distinct CDR3 sequences, approximately 12% of them singletons. Sequences were derived from PBMCs from blood, sampled on the day of vaccination. The clonotype was recovered from a middle-aged man who received an inactivated influenza vaccine. The chain couples TRBV29-1 to TRBJ2-6; 9 positions match TRBD1. CDR3 residues: CSVSSGTGIGANVLTF. CDR3 bases: TGCAGCGTCTCGTCCGGGACAGGGATAGGGGCCAACGTCCTGACTTTC.